The 13 T cell receptor beta chains below all came from one sample that was sequenced in a study of graft-versus-host responses after intestinal transplantation. No antigen has been identified for these receptors. The method was immunoSEQ multiplex PCR; TCRdb's version includes in-frame clones alone and lacks a portion of them. Counted here are tens of thousands of clones, roughly 89% occurring once; the ten biggest clones make up under 0.4%. The sequenced sample was unstimulated CD4+ T cells sorted from spleen or lymph node cells, obtained before intestinal transplant. These TCRs come from a human donor who received an intestinal transplant.

The chain employs TRBV6-1 and TRBJ1-5, with 7 bases lining up with TRBD1. The CDR3 spans 15 residues. In germline, CDR1 is MNHNS, CDR2 SASEGT. The V and J ends lost 5 bases and 3 bases, in that order; junction bases with no gene match: 7. The CDR3 spells CASSTGTVSNQPQHF. CDR3 bases: TGTGCCAGCAGTACCGGGACAGTCTCCAATCAGCCCCAGCATTTT.

CDR3 DNA sequence: TGTGCCAGCAGTGTACAGAGCTCCTATAATTCACCCCTCCACTTT. It is translated as CASSVQSSYNSPLHF. The chain uses TRBV6-1 and TRBJ1-6; D gene uncertain. The CDR3 totals 15 residues. Germline assignment: CDR1 MNHNS and CDR2 SASEGT. The germline V and J ends were trimmed by 4 bases and 0 bases, with 7 bases remaining between them.

This sequence joins TRBV19 and TRBJ1-2; D gene uncertain. Germline-derived CDR1 and CDR2 are LNHDA and SQIVND (reference sequence). The V end lost 6 bases, the J end lost 0 bases, and 5 bases lay between the germline ends. The CDR3 totals 12 residues. The CDR3 DNA reads as TGTGCCAGTAGACAGACTAACTATGGCTACACCTTC. Translated, it gives CASRQTNYGYTF.

A remark on this clone: Compared with germline, one end of the junction differs, possibly owing to a read error. V gene TRBV11-2 combines with J gene TRBJ2-1, with TRBD2 matching 12 bases. This CDR3 has 14 amino acids. Looked up from germline, CDR1 is SGHAT and CDR2 is FQNNGV. In DNA form, the CDR3 reads TGTGCCAGCAGCCACCCCGTGTCTAGCGGGAGGGGACTCTTC. Protein product: CASSHPVSSGRGLF.

This clone showed up just a few times. The V and J genes are TRBV7-3 and TRBJ2-2; the D gene is possibly TRBD2 (6 bases). The CDR3 has 14 residues. With 1 base removed from V and 7 bases from J, the gap between germline ends came to 10 bases. Germline V gene lookup returns CDR1 SGHTA and CDR2 FQGTGA. The CDR3 here is CASSLSGKDGELFF. The CDR3 DNA follows: TGTGCCAGCAGCTTAAGCGGGAAAGACGGGGAGCTGTTTTTT.

The chain uses TRBV29-1 and TRBJ1-1; D might be TRBD1 (5 bases). This CDR3 spans 13 amino acids. CDR1 is SQVTM and CDR2 is ANQGSEA in the germline V gene. V was cut by 7 bases and J by 1 base, with 13 bases left in between. CDR3 residues: CSATYQGNTEAFF. The CDR3 DNA reads TGCAGCGCTACTTACCAGGGGAACACTGAAGCTTTCTTT.

This clone came up a few times. V gene TRBV28 combines with J gene TRBJ1-1; TRBD1 might be the D (5 bases). Germline CDR1 is MDHEN and CDR2 is SYDVKM. CDR3 size: 15 residues. Trimming pared 8 bases from V and 4 bases from J, leaving 20 bases between. The chain's CDR3 is CASDFWGGRGTEAFF. CDR3 sequence (DNA): TGTGCCAGCGACTTCTGGGGGGGTCGAGGCACTGAAGCTTTCTTT.

The chain combines TRBV6-1 with TRBJ1-1; D gene unclear. In germline, CDR1 is MNHNS, CDR2 SASEGT. The CDR3 has 13 amino acids. Trimming pared 4 bases from V and 0 bases from J, leaving 6 bases between. The CDR3 region is CASSVDLNTEAFF. CDR3 bases: TGTGCCAGCAGTGTAGATTTGAACACTGAAGCTTTCTTT.

This clone was recorded once. The chain joins TRBV5-6 to TRBJ1-2, with 9 bases fitting TRBD1. Germline lookup yields CDR1 SGHDT and CDR2 YYEEEE. CDR3 size: 14 residues. After removal of 4 bases from V and 3 bases from J, the junction contained 4 bases not matched to a gene. In DNA, the CDR3 is TGTGCCAGCAGCCGCGGGACAGGGCACTATGGCTACACCTTC. Protein: CASSRGTGHYGYTF.

This clone was recorded once. The J gene is TRBJ2-7, the V gene TRBV5-4; 7 bases are a match to TRBD2. The germline V gene has CDR1 SGHNT and CDR2 YYREEE (reference sequence). V lost 4 bases, J lost 0 bases, and 13 bases stayed unmatched. The CDR3 is made up of 17 amino acids. The CDR3 DNA reads as TGTGCCAGCAGCCGAGGTACGGGGGGTTCAAGCTCCTACGAGCAGTACTTC. It specifies CASSRGTGGSSSYEQYF.

V is TRBV5-1 and J is TRBJ2-1, with TRBD1 matching over 10 bases. After removal of 0 bases from V and 7 bases from J, the junction contained 7 bases not matched to a gene. Germline assignment: CDR1 SGHRS and CDR2 YFSETQ. The CDR3 covers 16 residues. This chain's CDR3 is CASSLGDRGVPNEQFF. In DNA form, the CDR3 reads TGCGCCAGCAGCTTGGGGGACAGGGGAGTCCCTAATGAGCAGTTCTTC.

This chain uses TRBV6-6 with TRBJ2-7; tentative D call: TRBD2 (6 bases). This CDR3 contains 16 residues. Germline CDR1 reads MNHNY; CDR2 reads SVGAGI (reference sequence). V was trimmed by 4 bases and J by 0 bases, leaving 16 bases between them. CDR3 sequence: CASSWTLARGSYEQYF. The CDR3 region has the DNA TGTGCCAGCAGTTGGACACTCGCGCGGGGCTCCTACGAGCAGTACTTC.

The J gene is TRBJ2-2, the V gene TRBV7-3, with 7 positions matching TRBD1. CDR1 is SGHTA and CDR2 is FQGTGA in the germline V gene. Germline trimming cut 5 bases from V and 0 bases from J; bases unmatched to any gene: 3. This CDR3 comprises 15 residues. The CDR3 nucleotides are TGTGCCAGCAGCCCCGGGACAGCGAACACCGGGGAGCTGTTTTTT. Translated, it gives CASSPGTANTGELFF.